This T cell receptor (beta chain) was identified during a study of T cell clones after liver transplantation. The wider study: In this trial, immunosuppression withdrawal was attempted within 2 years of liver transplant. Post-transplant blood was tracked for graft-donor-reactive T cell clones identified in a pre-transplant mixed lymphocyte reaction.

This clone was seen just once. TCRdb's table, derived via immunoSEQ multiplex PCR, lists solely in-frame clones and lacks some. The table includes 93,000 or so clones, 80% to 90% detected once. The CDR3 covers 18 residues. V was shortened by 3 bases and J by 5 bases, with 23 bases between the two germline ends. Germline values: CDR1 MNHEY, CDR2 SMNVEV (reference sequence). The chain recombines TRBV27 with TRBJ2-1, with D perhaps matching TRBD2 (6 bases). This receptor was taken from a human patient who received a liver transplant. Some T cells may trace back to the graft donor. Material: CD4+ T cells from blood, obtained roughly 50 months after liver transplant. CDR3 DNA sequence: TGTGCCAGCAGTTTGTTTGACCCCCGGGGGACTTCAGACAATGAGCAGTTCTTC. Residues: CASSLFDPRGTSDNEQFF.